This TCR beta chain was sequenced in a study of blood T cell repertoires in COVID-19. On the study more broadly: The United States, Italy and Spain were the sources of the acute and convalescent COVID-19 samples.

Data came from immunoSEQ multiplex PCR; TCRdb stores just in-frame clones and leaves some out. Of some 100,000 clones listed, 80% to 95% are singletons. Trimming removed 0 bases from V and 4 bases from J, with 13 bases in between. CDR3 length equals 15 residues. Germline V lookup: CDR1 SGHRS, CDR2 YFSETQ. Sequencing was done on a sample of peripheral blood. The V gene is TRBV5-1, the J gene TRBJ1-1; tentatively, D is TRBD1 (5 bases). The TCR sequence derives from a man between 65 and 85 years old with acute or convalescent COVID-19. The CDR3 spells CASSLAKGRVTEAFF. CDR3 in DNA: TGCGCCAGCAGCTTGGCCAAGGGGCGCGTCACTGAAGCTTTCTTT.